The T cell receptor beta chain described here comes from a study of T cell responses to AZD1222 COVID-19 vaccine. Some clones are missing from TCRdb's copy, which holds only in-frame ones; the method was immunoSEQ multiplex PCR. The data hold 150,000 or so clones, with about 90% observed a single time. General study points: Just five or six AZD1222 recipients were seropositive at baseline. The study sampled repertoires only after the peak T cell response.

CDR3 length equals 15 residues. CDR1 is MDHEN, CDR2 SYDVKM, per germline. Trimming shortened V by 5 bases and J by 2 bases, and 15 bases separated the two germline ends. Remarks on this clone: What it binds is not known.

This specimen was peripheral blood, taken 28 days after the second AZD1222 dose. V gene TRBV28 combines with J gene TRBJ1-2, with no clear D. The origin of this receptor is an adult who received the AZD1222 COVID-19 vaccine. CDR3 DNA sequence: TGTGCCAGCAGTAGTCCGGGGTATTCAAACTATGGCTACACCTTC. Translating gives CASSSPGYSNYGYTF.